A single TCR beta chain is shown here with its context. Its specificity is unknown. The read gets to within 3 residues of the CDR3 end, and the germline J gene fills in the rest. Profiled with immunoSEQ multiplex PCR; TCRdb holds only in-frame clones, not every one. The ten top clones account for approximately 22%, within a sample of more than 25,000 clones. The sample belongs to a study of T cells in women clearing cervical HPV infection. Across the whole study: Donors had HPV16-related CIN3 or worse; 2 had invasive cancer. For cases, blood was sampled a median 149 days after lesion detection, interquartile range roughly 90 to 230 days. Study-wide results and caveats: Timing of associations relative to infection is unclear; T-cell subsets were not isolated.

This CDR3 has 14 residues. Trimming removed 3 bases from V and 1 base from J, with 6 bases in between. Germline loops: CDR1 KGHSH, CDR2 LQKENI. This sequence was found in a woman between 18 and 75 years old with a cervical HPV16 infection that either progressed to CIN3+ or cleared (not recorded which). The V call is TRBV18, the J call TRBJ1-4; a weak D match, TRBD1 (6 bases). Sample: blood buffy coat. This CDR3 reads CASSPGQTNEKLFF. CDR3 bases read: TGTGCCAGCTCACCGGGACAAACTAATGAAAAA.